The T cell receptor beta chain described here comes from a study of blood T cell repertoires in COVID-19. TCRdb's table, derived via immunoSEQ multiplex PCR, lists solely in-frame clones and lacks some. The sample carries around 140,000 clones, roughly 88% recorded once. Losses at the gene ends were 5 bases for V and 6 bases for J; bases not matched to a gene: 10. CDR1 and CDR2 (germline): SNHLY, FYNNEI. The CDR3 sequence is 16 residues long. The clonotype originates from a woman aged 45-65 years with acute or convalescent COVID-19. Sequenced: peripheral blood. The chain uses TRBV2 and TRBJ2-1, with 10 positions matching TRBD1. This chain's CDR3 is CASSPRGTGAVNEQFF. In nucleotides, the CDR3 is TGTGCCAGCAGTCCCCGCGGGACAGGGGCCGTCAATGAGCAGTTCTTC.